The next 18 T cell receptor beta chains were all read from a single sample in a study of blood T cell repertoires in COVID-19. The data were produced by immunoSEQ multiplex PCR, yet TCRdb's version contains in-frame clones alone and is incomplete. This sample has 100,000 to 150,000 clones, with 70% to 85% found just once. The specimen was peripheral blood. The source of these receptors is a woman in her 50s with acute or convalescent COVID-19.

The chain carries TRBV15 and TRBJ1-2, with TRBD1 matching over 8 bases. In germline, CDR1 is LNHNV, CDR2 YYDKDF (reference sequence). The V segment lost 0 bases and the J segment 6 bases; nucleotides outside the gene matches: 3. The CDR3 runs 14 residues. CDR3 amino acids: CATSRDQGANGYTF. The CDR3 nucleotides read TGTGCCACCAGCAGAGATCAGGGGGCGAATGGCTACACCTTC.

The chain carries TRBV4-1 and TRBJ1-1; possible D gene TRBD1, 6 bases. Germline CDR1 is MGHRA and CDR2 is YSYEKL. This CDR3 has 17 amino acids. Trimming took off 1 base at V and 1 base at J, with 16 bases between the two ends. CDR3 DNA: TGCGCCAGCAGCCAAGTCGGGGCGGGGGCCGGGAACACTGAAGCTTTCTTT. Its protein is CASSQVGAGAGNTEAFF.

J is TRBJ1-3 and V is TRBV5-8; no reliable D call. V lost 3 bases and J 8 bases, leaving 9 bases between the germline ends. Germline V gives CDR1 SGHTS, CDR2 YDEGEE. The CDR3 has 12 amino acids. The CDR3 DNA reads TGTGCCAGCAGCTCCCGAGTGTACACCATATATTTT. Encoded protein: CASSSRVYTIYF.

The sample holds a few counts of this clone. V is TRBV3-1 (or the pseudogene TRBV3-2) and J is TRBJ1-2; D is ambiguous. This CDR3 comprises 14 residues. Trimming shortened V by 6 bases and J by 6 bases, and 17 bases separated the two germline ends. Germline CDR1 is LGHDT and CDR2 is YNNKEL (reference sequence). The CDR3 is CASRLLGGSDGYTF. For the CDR3, the DNA is TGTGCCAGCAGACTCCTCGGAGGGTCGGATGGCTACACCTTC.

The chain couples TRBV5-8 to TRBJ2-1; D is unclear. The CDR3 spans 13 residues. V was pared by 5 bases and J by 4 bases, with 10 bases between. The germline gives CDR1 SGHTS, CDR2 YDEGEE. This CDR3 is CASSLTDYNEQFF. CDR3 nucleotide sequence: TGTGCCAGCAGTCTAACAGATTACAATGAGCAGTTCTTC. Looking up the rest from reference TRBV5-8 and TRBJ2-1 gives the full variable domain: EAGVTQSPTHLIKTRGQQATLRCSPISGHTSVYWYQQALGLGLQFLLWYDEGEERNRGNFPPRFSGRQFPNYSSELNVNALELEDSALYLCASSLTDYNEQFFGPGTRLTVL.

The chain has TRBV5-5 and TRBJ2-2; D uncertain. Trimming shortened V by 0 bases and J by 4 bases, and 16 bases separated the two germline ends. The CDR3 length is 17 residues. Germline CDR1 and CDR2: SGHKS and YYEKEE (reference sequence). The CDR3: CASSLANFGFGTGELFF. The CDR3 DNA sequence: TGTGCCAGCAGCTTGGCCAATTTCGGGTTTGGCACCGGGGAGCTGTTTTTT.

About this clone itself: Other DNA sequences in this sample translate to the same CDR3. The chain combines TRBV6-7 with TRBJ1-2; possibly TRBD1 for D (6 bases). TRBV6-7 is classed as an ORF, of uncertain function. The CDR3 contains 16 residues. Trimming removed 2 bases at V and 8 bases at J, with 21 bases between. The CDR3 region has the DNA TGTGCCAGCAGTTACGCGGAGTGGGGGGGCGCGGAGGGCTACACCTTC. This translates into CASSYAEWGGAEGYTF.

J is TRBJ2-7 and V is TRBV6-5, with D perhaps matching TRBD1 (6 bases). The ends were cut back, 6 bases at V and 3 bases at J, with 18 bases in the middle. The germline V gene encodes CDR1 MNHEY and CDR2 SVGAGI. This CDR3 contains 15 residues. The CDR3 coding sequence is TGTGCCAGCAGGGGGATACAGGGCGGTAACTACGAGCAGTACTTC. Protein product: CASRGIQGGNYEQYF.

V usage is TRBV7-8 and J usage is TRBJ1-2, with D tentatively TRBD1 (5 bases). Trimming cost V 1 base and J 4 bases, with 13 bases left between them. This CDR3 contains 15 residues. CDR1 SGHVS and CDR2 FQNEAQ come from the germline V gene. The CDR3 sequence is CASSLVSGGTYGYTF. The CDR3 nucleotides are TGTGCCAGCAGCTTAGTATCGGGAGGGACCTATGGCTACACCTTC.

The chain employs TRBV6-5 and TRBJ2-2; TRBD2 agrees at 9 bases. The J segment lost 6 bases and the V segment lost 8 bases, leaving 4 bases of the junction unmatched. CDR3 length: 13 amino acids. Germline V lookup: CDR1 MNHEY, CDR2 SVGAGI. The CDR3 here is CASLAGRAGELFF. The CDR3 bases are TGTGCCAGCCTAGCGGGGAGGGCCGGGGAGCTGTTTTTT.

The rearrangement links TRBV11-2 to TRBJ2-7; maybe TRBD1 (5 bases). Germline CDR1 reads SGHAT; CDR2 reads FQNNGV. The CDR3 totals 14 residues. Trimming took off 5 bases at V and 2 bases at J, with 13 bases between the two ends. CDR3 residues: CASSLGQGPYEQYF. As DNA, the CDR3 is TGTGCCAGCAGCCTCGGGCAGGGCCCCTACGAGCAGTACTTC.

The chain combines TRBV19 with TRBJ2-5; TRBD2 aligns across 7 bases. Germline CDR1 LNHDA, CDR2 SQIVND (reference sequence). After removal of 3 bases from V and 4 bases from J, the junction contained 5 bases not matched to a gene. This CDR3 contains 14 residues. The CDR3 loop reads CASSIRGDGETQYF. CDR3 DNA sequence: TGTGCCAGTAGTATCCGGGGGGATGGAGAGACCCAGTACTTC.

This clone was found a few times. V gene TRBV18 combines with J gene TRBJ1-1; D remains unclear. Germline V gene sequence: CDR1 KGHSH, CDR2 LQKENI. This CDR3 contains 14 residues. V was pared by 5 bases and J by 7 bases, with 17 bases between. The CDR3 bases are TGTGCCAGCTCAAAAAGGCAGACATTCGATGAAGCTTTCTTT. The encoded protein is CASSKRQTFDEAFF.

This clone has only a few counts. The chain uses TRBV2 and TRBJ1-6; 7 nucleotides align to TRBD1. The trim removed 7 bases at V and 6 bases at J, leaving 6 bases unmatched. This CDR3 has 14 amino acids. CDR1 SNHLY and CDR2 FYNNEI come from the germline V gene. CDR3 nucleotide sequence: TGTGCCAGCATTATAGGGGGCTCTAATTCACCCCTCCACTTT. Protein product: CASIIGGSNSPLHF.

The chain recombines TRBV5-1 with TRBJ1-2; D perhaps matches TRBD1 (5 bases). Per germline, CDR1 SGHRS and CDR2 YFSETQ. The germline V and J ends were trimmed by 4 bases and 8 bases, with 12 bases remaining between them. The CDR3 extends over 12 amino acids. The CDR3 protein is CASSVGAEGYTF. The CDR3 coding sequence is TGCGCCAGCAGCGTAGGGGCTGAAGGCTACACCTTC.

The chain links TRBV6-5 to TRBJ2-2; D gene ambiguous. The germline V gene has CDR1 MNHEY and CDR2 SVGAGI. The CDR3 totals 15 residues. V was trimmed by 1 base and J by 2 bases, leaving 8 bases between them. The CDR3 loop is CASSYLASNTGELFF. In DNA, the CDR3 is TGTGCCAGCAGTTACTTGGCTTCTAACACCGGGGAGCTGTTTTTT.

The rearrangement links TRBV4-1 to TRBJ1-5; D ambiguous. This CDR3 region has 14 residues. V lost 2 bases, J lost 0 bases, and 5 bases lay in between. Germline V gene data show CDR1 as MGHRA and CDR2 as YSYEKL. The CDR3 region is CASSQIDSNQPQHF. CDR3 DNA sequence: TGCGCCAGCAGCCAAATAGATAGCAATCAGCCCCAGCATTTT.

V usage is TRBV18 and J usage is TRBJ1-4; D not certain. The CDR3 is 15 amino acids. V lost 1 base and J 5 bases, leaving 11 bases between the germline ends. Germline loops: CDR1 KGHSH, CDR2 LQKENI. As DNA, the CDR3 is TGTGCCAGCTCACCACGGCGTACAGAGAATGAAAAACTGTTTTTT. This gives the protein CASSPRRTENEKLFF.